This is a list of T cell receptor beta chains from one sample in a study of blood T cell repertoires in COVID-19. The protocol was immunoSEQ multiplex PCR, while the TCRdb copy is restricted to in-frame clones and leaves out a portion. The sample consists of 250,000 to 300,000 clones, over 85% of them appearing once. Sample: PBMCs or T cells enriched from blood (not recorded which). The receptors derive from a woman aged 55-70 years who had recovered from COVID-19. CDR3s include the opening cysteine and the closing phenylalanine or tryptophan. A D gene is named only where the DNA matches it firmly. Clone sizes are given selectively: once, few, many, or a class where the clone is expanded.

CDR3 DNA: TGTGCCAGCAGCTTCGTTGAGACTAGCTCCCACCGTATCTACAATGAGCAGTTCTTC; CDR3 protein: CASSFVETSSHRIYNEQFF; V gene: TRBV5-4; J gene: TRBJ2-1; D gene: TRBD2; clone size: .
CDR3 DNA: TGTGCCAGCAGTGAACAGGGACTAAGGGAAAAACTGTTTTTT; CDR3 protein: CASSEQGLREKLFF; V gene: TRBV28; J gene: TRBJ1-4; D gene: .; clone size: .
CDR3 DNA: TGTGCCAGCAGTTTGGACTTTTGGGGAGATACGCAGTATTTT; CDR3 protein: CASSLDFWGDTQYF; V gene: TRBV27; J gene: TRBJ2-3; D gene: .; clone size: .
CDR3 DNA: TGTGCCAGCAGTTTGGCAGGGTCTGGCTACACCTTC; CDR3 protein: CASSLAGSGYTF; V gene: TRBV12-3/TRBV12-4; J gene: TRBJ1-2; D gene: .; clone size: .
CDR3 DNA: TGTGCCAGCAGCGTCGGGGGACGCCCCACCGGGGAGCTGTTTTTT; CDR3 protein: CASSVGGRPTGELFF; V gene: TRBV7-3; J gene: TRBJ2-2; D gene: .; clone size: .
CDR3 DNA: TGCGCCAGCAGCTTGGCGCTAGCGGGAGTCATTGATGAGCAGTTCTTC; CDR3 protein: CASSLALAGVIDEQFF; V gene: TRBV5-1; J gene: TRBJ2-1; D gene: TRBD2; clone size: few
CDR3 DNA: TGCAGCGTTAACAGGGGGAGGACCGGGGAGCTGTTTTTT; CDR3 protein: CSVNRGRTGELFF; V gene: TRBV29-1; J gene: TRBJ2-2; D gene: TRBD1; clone size: .
CDR3 DNA: TGTGCCAGCAGCTTAGGGCGGGGCGAGCAGTACTTC; CDR3 protein: CASSLGRGEQYF; V gene: TRBV7-9; J gene: TRBJ2-7; D gene: .; clone size: many
CDR3 DNA: TGTGCCAGCAGCAACGGACAGGGGGGCTCCTACGAGCAGTACTTC; CDR3 protein: CASSNGQGGSYEQYF; V gene: TRBV21-1; J gene: TRBJ2-7; D gene: .; clone size: .
CDR3 DNA: TGTGCCCGCGGGACTAGCGGGAATGAGCAGTTCTTC; CDR3 protein: CARGTSGNEQFF; V gene: TRBV30; J gene: TRBJ2-1; D gene: TRBD2; clone size: .
CDR3 DNA: TGCGCCAGCAGCCAAGAAACTAACAGGGGCGCCAATCAGCCCCAGCATTTT; CDR3 protein: CASSQETNRGANQPQHF; V gene: TRBV4-1; J gene: TRBJ1-5; D gene: TRBD1; clone size: .
CDR3 DNA: TGCGCCAGCAGCTCACCGGGACAGGTACTAGGTGGCTACACCTTC; CDR3 protein: CASSSPGQVLGGYTF; V gene: TRBV5-1; J gene: TRBJ1-2; D gene: TRBD1; clone size: .
CDR3 DNA: TGCAGTGCTAGTGGTGGGAGTAATGAAAAACTGTTTTTT; CDR3 protein: CSASGGSNEKLFF; V gene: TRBV20-1; J gene: TRBJ1-4; D gene: .; clone size: .
CDR3 DNA: TGTGCCAGCAGCTTTAGCGGGGTGGGTGCCGAGCAGTTCTTC; CDR3 protein: CASSFSGVGAEQFF; V gene: TRBV11-3; J gene: TRBJ2-1; D gene: TRBD2; clone size: .
CDR3 DNA: TGTGCCAGCAGCTTGGGAGCGGGAGGGCCTGTGGAGACCCAGTACTTC; CDR3 protein: CASSLGAGGPVETQYF; V gene: TRBV5-8; J gene: TRBJ2-5; D gene: TRBD2; clone size: .
CDR3 DNA: TGTGCCAGCAGCGTCCAGGGGAGCGGCCAAGAGACCCAGTACTTC; CDR3 protein: CASSVQGSGQETQYF; V gene: TRBV9; J gene: TRBJ2-5; D gene: .; clone size: .
CDR3 DNA: TGTGCCAGCAGACCGACAGGATGGGGTTTAAAAAACTATGGCTACACCTTC; CDR3 protein: CASRPTGWGLKNYGYTF; V gene: TRBV27; J gene: TRBJ1-2; D gene: .; clone size: .
CDR3 DNA: TGTGCCAGCTCATCCTCGGACAGTCATGCGATATATTTT; CDR3 protein: CASSSSDSHAIYF; V gene: TRBV18; J gene: TRBJ1-3; D gene: .; clone size: .
CDR3 DNA: TGTGCCAGCAGTTTATCTCAGGTGTATGGCTATGGCTACACCTTC; CDR3 protein: CASSLSQVYGYGYTF; V gene: TRBV28; J gene: TRBJ1-2; D gene: .; clone size: .